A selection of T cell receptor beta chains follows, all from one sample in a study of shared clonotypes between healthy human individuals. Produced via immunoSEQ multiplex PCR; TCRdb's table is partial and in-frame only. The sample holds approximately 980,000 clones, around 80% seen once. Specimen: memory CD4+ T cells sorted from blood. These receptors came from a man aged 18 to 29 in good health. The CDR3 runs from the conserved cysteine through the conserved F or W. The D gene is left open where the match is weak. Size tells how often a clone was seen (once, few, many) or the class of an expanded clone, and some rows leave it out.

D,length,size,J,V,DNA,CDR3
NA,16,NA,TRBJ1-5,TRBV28,TGTGCCAGCACCTCGGGGGCCCACCGTCTACAATGGCCCCAGCATTTT,CASTSGAHRLQWPQHF
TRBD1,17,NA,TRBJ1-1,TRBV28,TGTGCCAGCTCTGAGCGACAGGGTGAGGGTGAGAACACTGAAGCTTTCTTT,CASSERQGEGENTEAFF
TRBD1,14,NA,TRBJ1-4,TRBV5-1,TGCGCCAGCAGCGAGGGGGCTAAGCGAGAAAAACTGTTTTTT,CASSEGAKREKLFF
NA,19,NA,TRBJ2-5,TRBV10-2,TGCGCCAGCAGTGAGTCGATCGGATTTGTGGGAGAGGGTAAAGAGACCCAGTACTTC,CASSESIGFVGEGKETQYF
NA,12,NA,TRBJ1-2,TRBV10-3,TGTGCCATCAGTGAATCGGGGTTTGGCTACACCTTC,CAISESGFGYTF
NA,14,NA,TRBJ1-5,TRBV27,TGTGCCAGCAGTATTCGCCAGGGAATTCAGCCCCAGCATTTT,CASSIRQGIQPQHF
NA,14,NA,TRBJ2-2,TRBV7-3,TGTGCCAGCAGCTTAAATCTGGTGACCGGGGAGCTGTTTTTT,CASSLNLVTGELFF
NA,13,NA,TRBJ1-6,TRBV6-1,TGTGCCAGCAGTGAAGCCACTAATTCACCCCTCCACTTT,CASSEATNSPLHF
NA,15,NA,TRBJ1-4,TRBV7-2,TGTGCCAGCAGCTTAACGCGGGACGGCGCTGAAAAACTGTTTTTT,CASSLTRDGAEKLFF
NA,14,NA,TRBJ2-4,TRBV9,TGTGCCAGCAGCGTAGGGACGGGAAGGGACATTCAGTACTTC,CASSVGTGRDIQYF
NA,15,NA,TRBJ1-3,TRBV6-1,TGTGCCAGCAGTGAAATGGGGGGACAAGGAAACACCATATATTTT,CASSEMGGQGNTIYF
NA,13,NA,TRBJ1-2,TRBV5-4,TGTGCCAGCACCCGGGACGGCGTCTATGGCTACACCTTC,CASTRDGVYGYTF
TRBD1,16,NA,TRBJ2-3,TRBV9,TGTGCCAGCAGCCAGGGGGACAGGGGGCGTGGTGATACGCAGTATTTT,CASSQGDRGRGDTQYF
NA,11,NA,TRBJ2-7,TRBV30,TGTGCCGAGGGACGCCGCTACGAGCAGTACTTC,CAEGRRYEQYF
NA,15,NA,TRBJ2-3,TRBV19,TGTGCCAGTAGTATAGACGGGATTAGCACAGATACGCAGTATTTT,CASSIDGISTDTQYF
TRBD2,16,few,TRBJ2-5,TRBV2,TGTGCCAGCAGGGGAGGGCTAGCGGGAGTAGGGGAGACCCAGTACTTC,CASRGGLAGVGETQYF
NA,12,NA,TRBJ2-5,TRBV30,TGTGCCTGGAGTCCAGGGACAGAGACCCAGTACTTC,CAWSPGTETQYF
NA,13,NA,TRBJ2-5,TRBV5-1,TGCGCCAGCAGCGGGGAGGACCAAGAGACCCAGTACTTC,CASSGEDQETQYF
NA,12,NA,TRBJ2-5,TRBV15,TGTGCCACCAGCCAAACAGAAGAGACCCAGTACTTC,CATSQTEETQYF
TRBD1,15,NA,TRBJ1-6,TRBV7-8,TGTGCCAGCAGCTGGGGACAGGGGCAGCGGTCACCCCTCCACTTT,CASSWGQGQRSPLHF
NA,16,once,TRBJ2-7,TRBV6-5,TGTGCCAGCAGTTACTCGACGGCATCCGGATCCTACGAGCAGTACTTC,CASSYSTASGSYEQYF
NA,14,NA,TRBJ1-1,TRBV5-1,TGCGCCAGCAGCTTACAGGATGGGAACACTGAAGCTTTCTTT,CASSLQDGNTEAFF
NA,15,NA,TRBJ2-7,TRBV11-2,TGTGCCAGCAGCTTAGATGGGGTGGGACGCAGCGAGCAGTACTTC,CASSLDGVGRSEQYF
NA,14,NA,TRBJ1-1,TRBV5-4,TGTGCCAGCAGCTTAGATTATTCGAACACTGAAGCTTTCTTT,CASSLDYSNTEAFF
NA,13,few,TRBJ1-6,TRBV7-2,TGTGCCAGCAGCTTCTACAGTAATTCACCCCTCCACTTT,CASSFYSNSPLHF
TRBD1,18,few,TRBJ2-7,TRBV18,TGTGCCAGCTCACCAACCACAGGGGGCCCTACCTCCTCCTACGAGCAGTACTTC,CASSPTTGGPTSSYEQYF
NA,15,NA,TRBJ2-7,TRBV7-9,TGTGCCAGCAGCTCCATGGGGGGAGTCGTACACGAGCAGTACTTC,CASSSMGGVVHEQYF